These 3 T cell receptor beta chains were sequenced from one sample in a study of blood T cell repertoires in COVID-19. Repertoires were generated with immunoSEQ multiplex PCR, while TCRdb's copy carries only in-frame clones and drops some. Of around 340,000 clones detected, 86% appear once; the ten largest clones hold roughly 6.6%. Material for sequencing was peripheral blood. Every receptor here comes from an older woman with COVID-19, enrolled during active disease.

The chain carries TRBV10-3 and TRBJ1-2; D is unclear. The CDR3 extends over 13 amino acids. Germline V gene sequence: CDR1 ENHRY, CDR2 SYGVKD. The V gene lost 4 bases and the J gene lost 9 bases, with 15 bases spanning the gap. CDR3: CAISGPDNSRYTF. The DNA for the CDR3 is TGTGCCATCAGTGGGCCAGACAACTCCCGCTACACCTTC.

The chain recombines TRBV18 with TRBJ1-4, with 7 nucleotides matching TRBD1. This CDR3 region has 14 residues. The ends lost 0 bases at V and 8 bases at J; junction bases unmatched: 3. In germline, CDR1 is KGHSH, CDR2 LQKENI. In DNA form, the CDR3 reads TGTGCCAGCTCACCACCGTTGGACAGGGAAAAACTGTTTTTT. Its translation: CASSPPLDREKLFF.

The rearrangement uses TRBV19 and TRBJ2-2, with D unresolved. The CDR3 length is 13 residues. Trimming removed 7 bases from V and 3 bases from J, with 9 bases in between. Germline values: CDR1 LNHDA, CDR2 SQIVND (reference sequence). CDR3 residues: CASTGLHTGELFF. In nucleotides, the CDR3 is TGTGCCAGTACAGGTTTACACACCGGGGAGCTGTTTTTT.